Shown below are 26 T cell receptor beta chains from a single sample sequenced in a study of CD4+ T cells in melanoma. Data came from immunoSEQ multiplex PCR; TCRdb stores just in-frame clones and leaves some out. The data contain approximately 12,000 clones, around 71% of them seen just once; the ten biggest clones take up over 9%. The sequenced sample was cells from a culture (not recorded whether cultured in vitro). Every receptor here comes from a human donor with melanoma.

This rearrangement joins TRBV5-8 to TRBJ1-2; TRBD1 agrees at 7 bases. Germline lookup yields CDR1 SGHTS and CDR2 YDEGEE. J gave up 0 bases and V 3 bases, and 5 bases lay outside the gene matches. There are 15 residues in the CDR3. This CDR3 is CASSWTGTTNYGYTF. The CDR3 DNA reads TGTGCCAGCAGCTGGACAGGAACCACTAACTATGGCTACACCTTC.

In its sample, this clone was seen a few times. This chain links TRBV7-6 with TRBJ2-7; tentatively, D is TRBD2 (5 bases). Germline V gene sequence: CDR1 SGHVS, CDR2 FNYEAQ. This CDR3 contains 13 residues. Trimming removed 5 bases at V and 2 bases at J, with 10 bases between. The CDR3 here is CASSEGPAYEQYF. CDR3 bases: TGTGCCAGCAGCGAGGGCCCCGCCTACGAGCAGTACTTC. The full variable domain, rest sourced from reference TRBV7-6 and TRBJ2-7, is GAGVSQSPRYKVTKRGQDVALRCDPISGHVSLYWYRQALGQGPEFLTYFNYEAQQDKSGLPNDRFSAERPEGSISTLTIQRTEQRDSAMYRCASSEGPAYEQYFGPGTRLTVT.

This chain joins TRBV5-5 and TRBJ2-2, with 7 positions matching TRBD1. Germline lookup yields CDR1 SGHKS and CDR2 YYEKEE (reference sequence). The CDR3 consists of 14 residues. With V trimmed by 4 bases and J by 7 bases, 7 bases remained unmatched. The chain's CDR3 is CASSVYRGHGELFF. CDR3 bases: TGTGCCAGCAGCGTCTACAGGGGTCACGGGGAGCTGTTTTTT.

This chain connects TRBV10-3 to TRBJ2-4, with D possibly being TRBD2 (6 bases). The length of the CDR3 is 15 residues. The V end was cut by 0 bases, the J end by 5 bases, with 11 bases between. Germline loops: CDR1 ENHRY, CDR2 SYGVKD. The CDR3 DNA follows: TGTGCCATCAGTGAGTCGGCGGGATCGGAAAACATTCAGTACTTC. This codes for CAISESAGSENIQYF.

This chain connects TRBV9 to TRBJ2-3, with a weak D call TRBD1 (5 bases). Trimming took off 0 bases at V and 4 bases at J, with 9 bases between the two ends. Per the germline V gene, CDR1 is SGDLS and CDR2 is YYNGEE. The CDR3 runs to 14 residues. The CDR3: CASSVDPGPDTQYF. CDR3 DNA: TGTGCCAGCAGCGTAGACCCAGGGCCAGATACGCAGTATTTT.

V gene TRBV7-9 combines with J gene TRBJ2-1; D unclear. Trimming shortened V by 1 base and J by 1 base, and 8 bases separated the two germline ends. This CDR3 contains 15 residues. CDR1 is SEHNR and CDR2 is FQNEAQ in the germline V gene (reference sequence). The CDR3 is CASSLGAPSYNEQFF. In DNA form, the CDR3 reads TGTGCCAGCAGCTTAGGGGCACCTTCCTACAATGAGCAGTTCTTC.

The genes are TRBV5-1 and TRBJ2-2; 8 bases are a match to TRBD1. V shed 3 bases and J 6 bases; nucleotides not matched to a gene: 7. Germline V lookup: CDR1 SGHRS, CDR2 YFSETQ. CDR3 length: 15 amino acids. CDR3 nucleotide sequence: TGCGCCAGCAGCTGGGGACAGGTTCCACCCGGGGAGCTGTTTTTT. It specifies CASSWGQVPPGELFF.

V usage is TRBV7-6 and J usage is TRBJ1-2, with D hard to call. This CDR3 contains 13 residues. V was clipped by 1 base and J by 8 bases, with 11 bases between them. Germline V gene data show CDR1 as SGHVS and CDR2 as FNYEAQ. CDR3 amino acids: CASSLVTGWGYTF. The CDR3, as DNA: TGTGCCAGCAGCTTAGTAACGGGTTGGGGCTACACCTTC.

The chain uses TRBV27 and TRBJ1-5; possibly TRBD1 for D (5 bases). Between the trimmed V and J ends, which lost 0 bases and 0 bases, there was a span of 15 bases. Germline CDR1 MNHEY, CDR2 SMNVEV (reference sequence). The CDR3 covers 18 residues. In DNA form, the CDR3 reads TGTGCCAGCAGTTTATCATCGAGGGGCAGTCATAGCAATCAGCCCCAGCATTTT. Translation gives CASSLSSRGSHSNQPQHF.

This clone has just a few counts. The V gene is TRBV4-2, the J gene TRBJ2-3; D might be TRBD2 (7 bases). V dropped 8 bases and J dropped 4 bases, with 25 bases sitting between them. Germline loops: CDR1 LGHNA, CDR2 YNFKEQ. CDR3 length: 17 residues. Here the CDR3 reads CASCGGGGGLSADTQYF. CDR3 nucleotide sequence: TGTGCCAGCTGCGGTGGGGGCGGGGGACTCTCCGCAGATACGCAGTATTTT.

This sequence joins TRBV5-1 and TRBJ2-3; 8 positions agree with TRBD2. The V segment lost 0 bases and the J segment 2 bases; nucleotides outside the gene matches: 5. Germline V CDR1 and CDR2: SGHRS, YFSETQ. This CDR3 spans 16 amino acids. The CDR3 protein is CASSLGTSWATDTQYF. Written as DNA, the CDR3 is TGCGCCAGCAGCTTGGGGACTAGCTGGGCCACAGATACGCAGTATTTT.

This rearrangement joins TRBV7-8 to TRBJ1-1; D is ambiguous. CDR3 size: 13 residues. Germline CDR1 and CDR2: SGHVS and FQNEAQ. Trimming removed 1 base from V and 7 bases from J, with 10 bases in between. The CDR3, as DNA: TGTGCCAGCAGCTTAGGGGTACAGAGTGAAGCTTTCTTT. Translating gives CASSLGVQSEAFF.

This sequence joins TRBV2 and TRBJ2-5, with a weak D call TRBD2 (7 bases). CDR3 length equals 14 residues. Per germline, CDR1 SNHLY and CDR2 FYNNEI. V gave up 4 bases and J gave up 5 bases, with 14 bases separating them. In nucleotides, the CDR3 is TGTGCCAGCAGTGTAGGGGGGGCCAGCGAGACCCAGTACTTC. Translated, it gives CASSVGGASETQYF.

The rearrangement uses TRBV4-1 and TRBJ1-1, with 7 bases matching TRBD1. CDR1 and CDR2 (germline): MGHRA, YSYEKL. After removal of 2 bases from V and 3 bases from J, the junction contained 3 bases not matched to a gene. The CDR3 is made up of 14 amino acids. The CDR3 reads CASSQHRGDTEAFF. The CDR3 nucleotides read TGCGCCAGCAGCCAACACAGGGGTGACACTGAAGCTTTCTTT.

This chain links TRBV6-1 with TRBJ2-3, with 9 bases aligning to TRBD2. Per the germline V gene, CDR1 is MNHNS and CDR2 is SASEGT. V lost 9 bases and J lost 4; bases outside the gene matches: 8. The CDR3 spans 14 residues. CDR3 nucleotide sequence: TGTGCCAGTAAGCGGGGGGAACAGTCAGATACGCAGTATTTT. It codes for CASKRGEQSDTQYF.

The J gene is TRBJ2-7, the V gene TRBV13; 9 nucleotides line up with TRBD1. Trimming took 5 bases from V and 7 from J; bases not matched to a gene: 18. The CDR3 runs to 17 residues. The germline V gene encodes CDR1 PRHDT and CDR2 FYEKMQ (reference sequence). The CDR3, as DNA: TGTGCCAGCAGCGCAAAGCTGGCCGGGACAGGGAAAATTGAGCAGTACTTC. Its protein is CASSAKLAGTGKIEQYF.

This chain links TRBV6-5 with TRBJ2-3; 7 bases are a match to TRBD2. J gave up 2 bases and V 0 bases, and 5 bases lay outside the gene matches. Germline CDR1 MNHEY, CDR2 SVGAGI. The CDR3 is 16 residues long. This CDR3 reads CASSYSLGRVTDTQYF. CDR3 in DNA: TGTGCCAGCAGTTACTCGCTGGGGAGGGTCACAGATACGCAGTATTTT.

The DNA for the CDR3 is TGTGCCAGCAGCTCGGTCGGGACAGGGACCTACGAGCAGTACTTC. It translates to CASSSVGTGTYEQYF. This sequence joins TRBV7-2 and TRBJ2-7, with TRBD1 matching 9 bases. With 4 bases clipped from V and 2 bases from J, the junction kept 6 bases outside the gene matches. From germline, CDR1 is SGHTA and CDR2 FQGNSA. There are 15 residues in the CDR3.

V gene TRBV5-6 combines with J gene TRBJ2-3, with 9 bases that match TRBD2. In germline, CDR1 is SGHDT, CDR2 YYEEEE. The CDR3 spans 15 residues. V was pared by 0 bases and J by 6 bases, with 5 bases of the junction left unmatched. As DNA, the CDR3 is TGTGCCAGCAGCTTGGACGCGGGGGGGTCCGATACGCAGTATTTT. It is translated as CASSLDAGGSDTQYF.

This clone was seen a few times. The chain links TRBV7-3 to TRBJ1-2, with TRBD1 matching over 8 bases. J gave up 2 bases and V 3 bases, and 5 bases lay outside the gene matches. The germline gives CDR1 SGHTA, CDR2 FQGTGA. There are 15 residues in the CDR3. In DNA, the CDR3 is TGTGCCAGCAGCTTTGGACAGGGTAGGAACTATGGCTACACCTTC. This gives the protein CASSFGQGRNYGYTF.

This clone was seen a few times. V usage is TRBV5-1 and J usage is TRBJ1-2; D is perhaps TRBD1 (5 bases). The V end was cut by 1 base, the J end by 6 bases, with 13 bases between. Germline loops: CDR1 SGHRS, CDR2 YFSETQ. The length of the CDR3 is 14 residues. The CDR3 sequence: CASSLSRTSNGYTF. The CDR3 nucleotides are TGCGCCAGCAGCTTGTCGCGGACAAGCAATGGCTACACCTTC.

In nucleotides, the CDR3 is TGTGCCAGCAGCTTATGGACAGGGGTGACTGGAAACACCATATATTTT. It specifies CASSLWTGVTGNTIYF. The chain joins TRBV5-6 to TRBJ1-3; 9 nucleotides agree with TRBD1. This CDR3 region has 16 residues. V lost 2 bases to trimming and J lost 2 bases; unmatched junction nucleotides: 5. Germline V lookup: CDR1 SGHDT, CDR2 YYEEEE.

Here the CDR3 reads CATSRDRQGIYEQYF. In DNA, the CDR3 is TGTGCCACCAGCAGAGATCGCCAGGGAATCTACGAGCAGTACTTC. V and J are TRBV15 and TRBJ2-7; a possible D gene is TRBD1 (5 bases). The CDR3 loop spans 15 amino acids. The ends were cut back, 0 bases at V and 3 bases at J, with 12 bases in the middle. In germline, CDR1 is LNHNV, CDR2 YYDKDF (reference sequence). Variable domain in full (rest from reference TRBV15 and TRBJ2-7): DAMVIQNPRYQVTQFGKPVTLSCSQTLNHNVMYWYQQKSSQAPKLLFHYYDKDFNNEADTPDNFQSRRPNTSFCFLDIRSPGLGDTAMYLCATSRDRQGIYEQYFGPGTRLTVT.

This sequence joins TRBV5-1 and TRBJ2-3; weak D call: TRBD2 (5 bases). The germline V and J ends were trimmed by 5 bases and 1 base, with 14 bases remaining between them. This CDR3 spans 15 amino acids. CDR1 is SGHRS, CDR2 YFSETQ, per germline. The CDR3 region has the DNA TGCGCCAGCAGTATCTCTAGCCCTGGCACAGATACGCAGTATTTT. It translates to CASSISSPGTDTQYF.

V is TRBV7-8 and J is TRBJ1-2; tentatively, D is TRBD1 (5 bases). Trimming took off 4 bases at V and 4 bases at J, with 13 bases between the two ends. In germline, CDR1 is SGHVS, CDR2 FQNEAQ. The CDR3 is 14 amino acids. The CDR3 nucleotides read TGTGCCAGCAGCTGGGATCAGGGTAGCTATGGCTACACCTTC. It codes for CASSWDQGSYGYTF.

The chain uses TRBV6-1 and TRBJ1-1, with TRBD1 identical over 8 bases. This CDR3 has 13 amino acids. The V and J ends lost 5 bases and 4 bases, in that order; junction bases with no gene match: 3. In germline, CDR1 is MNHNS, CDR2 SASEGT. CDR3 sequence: CASSTQGGTEAFF. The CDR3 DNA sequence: TGTGCCAGCAGTACACAGGGGGGCACTGAAGCTTTCTTT.